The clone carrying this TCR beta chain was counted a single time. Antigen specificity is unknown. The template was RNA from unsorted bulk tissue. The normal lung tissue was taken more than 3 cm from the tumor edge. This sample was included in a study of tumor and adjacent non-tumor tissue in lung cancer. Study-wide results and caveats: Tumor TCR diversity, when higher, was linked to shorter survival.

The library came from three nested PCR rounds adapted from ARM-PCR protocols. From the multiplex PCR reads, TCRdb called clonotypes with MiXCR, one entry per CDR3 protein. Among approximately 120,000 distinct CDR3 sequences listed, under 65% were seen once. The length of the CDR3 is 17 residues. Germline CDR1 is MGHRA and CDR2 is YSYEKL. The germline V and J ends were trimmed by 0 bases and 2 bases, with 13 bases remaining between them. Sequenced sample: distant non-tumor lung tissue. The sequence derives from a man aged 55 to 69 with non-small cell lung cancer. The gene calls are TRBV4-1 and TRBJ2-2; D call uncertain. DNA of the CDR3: TGCGCCAGCAGCCAAGAGGAATGGATACCAAACACCGGGGAGCTGTTTTTT. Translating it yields CASSQEEWIPNTGELFF.